This T cell receptor (beta chain) was captured in a study of blood T cell repertoires in COVID-19 (dated by TCRdb to the early 2020s). Study-wide context: Samples covering the acute and convalescent phases of COVID-19 were provided by collaborators in the United States, Italy and Spain. The prospective study material was composed of cDNA or gDNA derived from T cells, B-cell-depleted T cells, or PBMCs. Deeply sampled blood TCRbeta repertoires from subjects exposed to, actively infected with, or recovered from COVID-19 were included in the dataset. The repertoires were released in a freely available public database meant as a resource for research on the immune response to SARS-CoV-2. The samples were drawn from two sources: the first 160 participants of the ongoing ImmuneRACE study, and 1,254 subjects contributed by 6 global collaborators. Sample metadata almost always included a de-identified subject ID, COVID-19 status, age in years and sex. Where available, HLA class I and class II types were taken from metadata supplied by the sample provider and were not determined by assay-based typing. Study-wide conclusions, independent of this receptor: The quantity of clinical and demographic metadata differed by source and by participant and was supplied without curation.

Samples from volunteer blood donors who had recovered from COVID-19 were contributed by a second Seattle source. The collaborating institutions used their own protocols to collect whole blood in K2EDTA tubes. Collaborator samples were shipped for TCRbeta analysis as frozen whole blood, isolated PBMCs, or DNA extracted from either sample type. Remarks on this clone: No antigen is known for it. There are no base qualities to consult, and no much larger clone falls within one base.

TCRbeta CDR3 regions were amplified from genomic DNA using the immunoSEQ Assay, a bias-controlled multiplex PCR. For the original study's pipeline: The number of nucleated cells in each sample was estimated by amplification of reference gene primers within the assay. To quantify the absolute abundance of each unique TCRbeta CDR3 rearrangement, sequence reads were collapsed and filtered. Productive Simpson clonality was computed per sample as the square root of Simpson's diversity index over productive rearrangements. TCRdb stores this immuneACCESS table with in-frame sequences only. Part of the clones is absent; in the studies checked, under half of the shortfall reflects unresolved V genes, and no reason is known for the rest. V, J and clone size reflect that table, while D and trimming were determined from the DNA. In this sample the table shows 150,000 to 200,000 clones, roughly nine tenths of which occur a single time. The top ten clones comprise 1.9% of the sample.

Relative to germline, V is 0 bases shorter and J is 4 bases shorter, with 10 bases between their ends. Reading the germline V gene gives CDR1 LGHNA and CDR2 YSLEER. Its CDR3 holds 14 amino acids, cysteine through phenylalanine. Only the CDR3 DNA is retained, 42 bases long and in frame from the first base. Recombination connected TRBV4-3 to TRBJ2-7; the D region possibly corresponds to TRBD2 (5 bases align). Sequenced sample: peripheral blood. The sequence came from a man between 18 and 29 years old who had recovered from COVID-19. The CDR3 region has the sequence CASSQEGVGYEQYF. The nucleotides read TGCGCCAGCAGCCAAGAGGGAGTGGGGTACGAGCAGTACTTC.